This entry is about one T cell receptor (beta chain). What it binds is unknown. The source of the sample is a study of response to subunit inactivated influenza vaccine. Broader study findings: New T cells are recruited in small numbers by each seasonal influenza vaccination, according to the authors' suggestion.

TCRdb used MiXCR to reprocess the RT-PCR reads, holding one entry per CDR3 protein. The data show 600,000 to 700,000 distinct CDR3 sequences, around 15% seen once. The CDR3 is 15 amino acids. Trimming took off 1 base at V and 2 bases at J, with 10 bases between the two ends. This receptor was obtained from a man aged 45-65 years who received an inactivated influenza vaccine. The V call is TRBV12-3 or TRBV12-4, the J call TRBJ2-3, with D perhaps TRBD2 (6 bases). Source: PBMCs from blood, taken 14 to 15 days before vaccination. Here the CDR3 DNA reads TGTGCCAGCAGTTTAGTGCGGGGCTACACAGATACGCAGTATTTT. Translating it yields CASSLVRGYTDTQYF.